This T cell receptor (beta chain) derives from a study of T-cell memory formation after mild COVID-19. About the research overall: Across donors, TCR clusters were largely donor specific. Study results and limitations: Among CD4+ contracting clones, most were CM and EM, and CD8+ ones EMRA. Cross-reactive memory apparently joined, as some responding clones appeared in pre-infection memory.

Using its own MiXCR run on the 5' RACE reads, TCRdb lists one record per CDR3 protein. Of about 350,000 distinct CDR3 sequences in the sample, roughly 15% were seen once. With 3 bases removed from V and 2 bases from J, the gap between germline ends came to 13 bases. Germline V gene data show CDR1 as LGHNA and CDR2 as YSLEER. The CDR3 consists of 15 residues. As regards this clonotype: The antigen remains unidentified.

The receptor's source is a young man who had mild COVID-19 (a few samples of this study predate the infection). Cell type and time point are not known. Sequenced: PBMCs or a T cell subset sorted from them (not recorded which). This chain connects TRBV4-3 to TRBJ1-1; the D is unclear. CDR3 sequence (DNA): TGCGCCAGCAGCCACACGCCCGAGAGCAACACTGAAGCTTTCTTT. It is translated as CASSHTPESNTEAFF.